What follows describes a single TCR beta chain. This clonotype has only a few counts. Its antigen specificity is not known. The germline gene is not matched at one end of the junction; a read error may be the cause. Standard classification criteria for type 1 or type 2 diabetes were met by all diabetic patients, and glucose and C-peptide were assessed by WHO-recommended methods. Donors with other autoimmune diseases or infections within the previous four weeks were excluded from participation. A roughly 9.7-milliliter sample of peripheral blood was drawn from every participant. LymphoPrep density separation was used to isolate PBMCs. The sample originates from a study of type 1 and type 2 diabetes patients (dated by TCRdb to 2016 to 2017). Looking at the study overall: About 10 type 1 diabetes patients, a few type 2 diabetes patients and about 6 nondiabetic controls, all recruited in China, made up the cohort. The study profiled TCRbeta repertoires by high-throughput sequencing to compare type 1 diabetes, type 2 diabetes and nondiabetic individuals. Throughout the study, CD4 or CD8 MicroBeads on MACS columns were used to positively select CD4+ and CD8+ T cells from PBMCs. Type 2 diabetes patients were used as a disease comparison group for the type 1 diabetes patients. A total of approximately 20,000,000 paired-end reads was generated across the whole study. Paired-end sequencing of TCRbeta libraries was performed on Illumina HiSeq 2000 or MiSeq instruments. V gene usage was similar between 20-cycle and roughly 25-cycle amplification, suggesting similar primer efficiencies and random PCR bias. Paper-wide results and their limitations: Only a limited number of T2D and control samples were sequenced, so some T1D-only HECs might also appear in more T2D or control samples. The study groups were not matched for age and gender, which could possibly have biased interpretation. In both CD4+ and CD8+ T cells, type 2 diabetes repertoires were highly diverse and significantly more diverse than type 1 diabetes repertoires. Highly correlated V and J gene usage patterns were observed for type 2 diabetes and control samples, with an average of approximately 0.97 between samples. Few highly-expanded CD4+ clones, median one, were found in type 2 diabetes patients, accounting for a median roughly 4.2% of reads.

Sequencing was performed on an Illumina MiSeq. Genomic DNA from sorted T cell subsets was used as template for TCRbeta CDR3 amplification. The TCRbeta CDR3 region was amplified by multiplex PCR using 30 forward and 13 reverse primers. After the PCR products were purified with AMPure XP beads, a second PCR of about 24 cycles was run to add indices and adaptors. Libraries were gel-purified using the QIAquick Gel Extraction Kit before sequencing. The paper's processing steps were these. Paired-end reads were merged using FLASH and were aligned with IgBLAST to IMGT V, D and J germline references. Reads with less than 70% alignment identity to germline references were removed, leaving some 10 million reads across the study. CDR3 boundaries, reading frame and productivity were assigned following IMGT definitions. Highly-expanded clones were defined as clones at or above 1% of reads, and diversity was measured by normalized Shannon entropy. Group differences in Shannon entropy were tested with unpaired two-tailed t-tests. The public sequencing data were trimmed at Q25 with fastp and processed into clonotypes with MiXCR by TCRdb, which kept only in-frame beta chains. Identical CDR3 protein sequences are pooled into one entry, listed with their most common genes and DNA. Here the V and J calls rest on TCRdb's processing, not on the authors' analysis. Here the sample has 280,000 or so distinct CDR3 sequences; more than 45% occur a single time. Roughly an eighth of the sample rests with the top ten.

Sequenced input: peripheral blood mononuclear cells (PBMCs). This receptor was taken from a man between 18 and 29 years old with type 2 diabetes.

The CDR3 amino acid sequence is: CASSLKQEF. The bases read TGTGCCAGCAGTTTGAAACAGGAGTTT. The V and J segments used are TRBV28 and TRBJ1-1; the D gene is possibly TRBD1, with 5 bases matching. The germline V gene gives CDR1 as MDHEN and CDR2 as SYDVKM. Reading from cysteine to phenylalanine, the CDR3 counts 9 amino acids. CDR3 DNA is the only sequence kept; it has 27 bases, read in frame from the first base.